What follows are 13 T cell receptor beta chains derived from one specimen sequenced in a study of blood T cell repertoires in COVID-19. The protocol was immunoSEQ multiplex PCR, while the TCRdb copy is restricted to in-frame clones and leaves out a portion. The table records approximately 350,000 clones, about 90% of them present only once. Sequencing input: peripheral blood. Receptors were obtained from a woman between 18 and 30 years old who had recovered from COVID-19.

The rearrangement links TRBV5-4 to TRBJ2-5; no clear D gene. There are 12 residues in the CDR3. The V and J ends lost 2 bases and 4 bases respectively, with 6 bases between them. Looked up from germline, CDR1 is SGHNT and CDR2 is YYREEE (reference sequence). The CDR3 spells CASSFNRETQYF. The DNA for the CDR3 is TGTGCCAGCAGCTTTAATAGAGAGACCCAGTACTTC.

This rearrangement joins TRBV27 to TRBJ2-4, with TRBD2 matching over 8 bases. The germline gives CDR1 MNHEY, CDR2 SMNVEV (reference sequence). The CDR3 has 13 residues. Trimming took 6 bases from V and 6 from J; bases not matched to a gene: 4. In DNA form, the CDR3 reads TGTGCCAGCAGGGGACTAGGGGGAAACATTCAGTACTTC. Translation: CASRGLGGNIQYF.

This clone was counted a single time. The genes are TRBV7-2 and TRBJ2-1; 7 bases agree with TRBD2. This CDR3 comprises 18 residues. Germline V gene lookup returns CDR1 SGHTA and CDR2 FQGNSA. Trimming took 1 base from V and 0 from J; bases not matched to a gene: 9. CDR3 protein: CASSLGREGGSSYNEQFF. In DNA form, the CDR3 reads TGTGCCAGCAGCTTAGGAAGGGAGGGCGGGAGCTCCTACAATGAGCAGTTCTTC.

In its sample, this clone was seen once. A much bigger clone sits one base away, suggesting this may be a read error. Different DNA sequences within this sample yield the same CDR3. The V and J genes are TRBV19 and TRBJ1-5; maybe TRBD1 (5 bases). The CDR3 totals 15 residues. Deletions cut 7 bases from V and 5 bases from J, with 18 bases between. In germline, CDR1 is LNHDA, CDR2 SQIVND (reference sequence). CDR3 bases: TGTGCCAGTAACCGATCAGGGAGGCAGGATCAGCCCCAGCATTTT. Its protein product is CASNRSGRQDQPQHF.

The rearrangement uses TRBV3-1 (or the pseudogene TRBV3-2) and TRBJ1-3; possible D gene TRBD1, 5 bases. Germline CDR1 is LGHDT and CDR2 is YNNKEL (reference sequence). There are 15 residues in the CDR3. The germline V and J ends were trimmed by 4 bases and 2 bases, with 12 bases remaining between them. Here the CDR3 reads CASSPLGGPGNTIYF. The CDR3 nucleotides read TGTGCCAGCAGCCCCTTGGGGGGTCCTGGAAACACCATATATTTT.

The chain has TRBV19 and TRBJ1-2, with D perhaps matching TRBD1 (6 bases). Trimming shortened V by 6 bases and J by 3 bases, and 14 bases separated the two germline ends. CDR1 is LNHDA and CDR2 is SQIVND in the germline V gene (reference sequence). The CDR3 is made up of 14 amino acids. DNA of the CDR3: TGTGCCAGTAGCCTTACAGGGATCGACTATGGCTACACCTTC. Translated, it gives CASSLTGIDYGYTF. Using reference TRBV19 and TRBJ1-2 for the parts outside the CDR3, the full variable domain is DGGITQSPKYLFRKEGQNVTLSCEQNLNHDAMYWYRQDPGQGLRLIYYSQIVNDFQKGDIAEGYSVSREKKESFPLTVTSAQKNPTAFYLCASSLTGIDYGYTFGSGTRLTVV.

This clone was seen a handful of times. The CDR3 reads CASSRGQSGNTIYF. The CDR3 DNA reads TGTGCCAGCAGCCGCGGACAGTCTGGAAACACCATATATTTT. This chain uses TRBV9 with TRBJ1-3; D may be TRBD1 (6 bases). This CDR3 contains 14 residues. CDR1 is SGDLS and CDR2 is YYNGEE in the germline V gene. Trimming took 4 bases from V and 1 from J, leaving 9 bases between them.

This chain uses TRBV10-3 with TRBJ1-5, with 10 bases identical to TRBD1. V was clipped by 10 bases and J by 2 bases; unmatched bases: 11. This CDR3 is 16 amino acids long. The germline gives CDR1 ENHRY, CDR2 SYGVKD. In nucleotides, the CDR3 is TGTGCCACTCACTCAACCGGGACAGGGGGCAATCAGCCCCAGCATTTT. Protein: CATHSTGTGGNQPQHF.

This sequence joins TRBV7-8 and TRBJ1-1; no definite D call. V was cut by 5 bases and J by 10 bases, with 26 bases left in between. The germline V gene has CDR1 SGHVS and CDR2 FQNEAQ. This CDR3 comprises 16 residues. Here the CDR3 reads CASSREVGSMGRGAFF. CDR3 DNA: TGTGCCAGCAGCCGAGAGGTTGGGTCAATGGGTAGAGGAGCTTTCTTT.

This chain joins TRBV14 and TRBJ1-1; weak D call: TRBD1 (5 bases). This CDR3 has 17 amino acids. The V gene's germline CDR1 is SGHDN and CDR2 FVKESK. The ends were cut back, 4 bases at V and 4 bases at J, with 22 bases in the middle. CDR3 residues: CASSRRPGAGTSTEAFF. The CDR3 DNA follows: TGTGCCAGCAGCCGACGCCCCGGCGCGGGGACGAGCACTGAAGCTTTCTTT.

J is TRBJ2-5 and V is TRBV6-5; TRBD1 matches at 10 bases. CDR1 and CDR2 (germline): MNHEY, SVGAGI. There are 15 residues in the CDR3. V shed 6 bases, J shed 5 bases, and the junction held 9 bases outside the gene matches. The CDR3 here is CASSPTGGVLETQYF. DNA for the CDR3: TGTGCCAGCAGCCCGACAGGGGGCGTATTGGAGACCCAGTACTTC.

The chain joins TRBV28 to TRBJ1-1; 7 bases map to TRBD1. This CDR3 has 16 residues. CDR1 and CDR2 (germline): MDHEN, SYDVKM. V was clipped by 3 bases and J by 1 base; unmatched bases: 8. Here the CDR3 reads CASSFQYRGQNTEAFF. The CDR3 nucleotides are TGTGCCAGCAGTTTCCAATACAGGGGTCAGAACACTGAAGCTTTCTTT. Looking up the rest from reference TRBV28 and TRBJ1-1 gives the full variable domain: DVKVTQSSRYLVKRTGEKVFLECVQDMDHENMFWYRQDPGLGLRLIYFSYDVKMKEKGDIPEGYSVSREKKERFSLILESASTNQTSMYLCASSFQYRGQNTEAFFGQGTRLTVV.

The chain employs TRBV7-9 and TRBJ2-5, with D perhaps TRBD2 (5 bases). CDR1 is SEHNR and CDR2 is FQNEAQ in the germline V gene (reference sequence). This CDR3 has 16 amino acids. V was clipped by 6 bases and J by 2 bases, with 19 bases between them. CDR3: CASSSPDGIFQETQYF. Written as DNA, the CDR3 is TGTGCCAGCAGTTCACCGGACGGGATTTTTCAAGAGACCCAGTACTTC.